Below are 23 T cell receptor beta chains sequenced from a single sample in a study of long-term antiretroviral therapy in people with HIV. Run at survey level, the immunoSEQ assay was version v3.0. The data were produced by immunoSEQ multiplex PCR, yet TCRdb's version contains in-frame clones alone and is incomplete. The table has about 39,000 clones, 86% seen once. The specimen was unsorted PBMCs, collected 1.2 years after starting antiretroviral therapy. The receptors come from a woman in her forties or fifties with HIV.

This clone was seen just once. CDR3 amino acids: CASSPSPRDSTTDTQYF. CDR3 DNA sequence: TGTGCCAGCAGCCCCTCACCGAGGGACAGCACCACAGATACGCAGTATTTT. The chain links TRBV5-6 to TRBJ2-3; 7 positions match TRBD1. Germline lookup yields CDR1 SGHDT and CDR2 YYEEEE. V lost 4 bases to trimming and J lost 2 bases; unmatched junction nucleotides: 13. The CDR3 covers 17 residues.

The chain couples TRBV10-1 to TRBJ1-5; 7 bases match TRBD1. This CDR3 is 18 amino acids long. In germline, CDR1 is WNHNN, CDR2 SYGVQD (reference sequence). V was pared by 3 bases and J by 4 bases, with 15 bases of the junction left unmatched. Here the CDR3 DNA reads TGCGCCAGCAGTGACCCTCCTTCGACGGGACAGACAAATCAGCCCCAGCATTTT. It translates to CASSDPPSTGQTNQPQHF.

This clone was found once. The chain uses TRBV27 and TRBJ1-1; D unresolved. The CDR3 runs 13 residues. V dropped 8 bases and J dropped 1 base, with 11 bases sitting between them. Germline V lookup: CDR1 MNHEY, CDR2 SMNVEV (reference sequence). The CDR3 protein is CASGGWQNTEAFF. As DNA, the CDR3 is TGTGCCAGCGGCGGGTGGCAGAACACTGAAGCTTTCTTT.

This clone has a single count. The V gene is TRBV7-6, the J gene TRBJ1-4, with 7 bases aligning to TRBD1. In germline, CDR1 is SGHVS, CDR2 FNYEAQ. The CDR3 has 14 amino acids. The ends lost 6 bases at V and 5 bases at J; junction bases unmatched: 6. This chain's CDR3 is CASRGGTVNEKLFF. CDR3 in DNA: TGTGCCAGCAGGGGTGGGACAGTGAATGAAAAACTGTTTTTT.

About this clone itself: Other DNA variants within this sample encode the same CDR3. The chain couples TRBV30 to TRBJ2-7, with D possibly TRBD2 on 5 matching bases. Per germline, CDR1 GTSNPN and CDR2 SVGIG (reference sequence). The CDR3 consists of 12 residues. Trimming shortened V by 0 bases and J by 4 bases, and 7 bases separated the two germline ends. The chain's CDR3 is CAWSVRGYEQYF. CDR3 bases: TGTGCCTGGAGTGTTAGAGGGTACGAGCAGTACTTC.

This chain links TRBV29-1 with TRBJ1-1, with 8 positions matching TRBD1. Germline trimming cut 2 bases from V and 6 bases from J; bases unmatched to any gene: 8. CDR1 is SQVTM, CDR2 ANQGSEA, per germline. The CDR3 totals 14 residues. CDR3 sequence (DNA): TGCAGCGTTGAAACGACAGGGGCGGGAGCTGAAGCTTTCTTT. Its protein is CSVETTGAGAEAFF.

This clone has just one count. The chain carries TRBV5-1 and TRBJ2-5, with unresolved D. From germline, CDR1 is SGHRS and CDR2 YFSETQ. CDR3 length equals 14 residues. The V end was cut by 4 bases, the J end by 0 bases, with 10 bases between. CDR3 protein: CASSPEINQETQYF. The CDR3 DNA follows: TGCGCCAGCAGCCCGGAGATTAACCAAGAGACCCAGTACTTC. Filled out from reference TRBV5-1 and TRBJ2-5, the complete variable domain reads KAGVTQTPRYLIKTRGQQVTLSCSPISGHRSVSWYQQTPGQGLQFLFEYFSETQRNKGNFPGRFSGRQFSNSRSEMNVSTLELGDSALYLCASSPEINQETQYFGPGTRLLVL.

This chain connects TRBV18 to TRBJ2-1; a weak D match, TRBD1 (5 bases). Trimming cost V 3 bases and J 4 bases, with 13 bases left between them. The CDR3 is made up of 15 amino acids. CDR1 and CDR2 from the germline V gene are KGHSH and LQKENI. Here the CDR3 DNA reads TGTGCCAGCTCACCGTTTAAGGGGCCGTACAATGAGCAGTTCTTC. Translating it yields CASSPFKGPYNEQFF.

The chain has TRBV7-6 and TRBJ2-3, with D unclear. This CDR3 has 12 residues. Trimming pared 2 bases from V and 6 bases from J, leaving 6 bases between. Germline V gene data show CDR1 as SGHVS and CDR2 as FNYEAQ. CDR3 sequence: CASSLNQDTQYF. The CDR3 DNA reads as TGTGCCAGCAGCTTAAATCAGGATACGCAGTATTTT.

This clone was recorded a few times. The chain has TRBV6-5 and TRBJ1-6; 8 bases agree with TRBD1. J lost 8 bases, V lost 0 bases, and 3 bases had no gene match. Germline assignment: CDR1 MNHEY and CDR2 SVGAGI. The CDR3 loop spans 15 amino acids. Written as DNA, the CDR3 is TGTGCCAGCAGTTACTCTACAGGGGGGGATTCACCCCTCCACTTT. Its translation: CASSYSTGGDSPLHF.

The chain carries TRBV6-5 and TRBJ1-4; 7 nucleotides align to TRBD1. CDR3 length equals 15 residues. V was pared by 2 bases and J by 7 bases, with 7 bases of the junction left unmatched. Germline V gene data show CDR1 as MNHEY and CDR2 as SVGAGI. The CDR3 region is CASSYRQGLREKLFF. CDR3 nucleotide sequence: TGTGCCAGCAGTTACCGACAGGGCTTACGTGAAAAACTGTTTTTT.

Turning to this clone: Mismatch with germline at one junction end may stem from a read error. The chain recombines TRBV2 with TRBJ2-1, with TRBD2 identical over 9 bases. Per germline, CDR1 SNHLY and CDR2 FYNNEI. This CDR3 spans 12 amino acids. CDR3 region: CASERGATERFF. Here the CDR3 DNA reads TGTGCCAGTGAGCGGGGGGCTACGGAGCGGTTCTTC.

V and J are TRBV2 and TRBJ1-5; D gene unclear. With 8 bases removed from V and 3 bases from J, the gap between germline ends came to 14 bases. This CDR3 has 14 residues. CDR1 is SNHLY, CDR2 FYNNEI, per germline. The CDR3 loop reads CASLINPYNQPQHF. CDR3 nucleotides: TGTGCCAGCCTCATCAATCCCTACAATCAGCCCCAGCATTTT.

The chain is built from TRBV7-3 and TRBJ2-1, with 16 positions matching TRBD2. Germline trimming cut 5 bases from V and 8 bases from J; bases unmatched to any gene: 9. The CDR3 is 17 amino acids. Germline V gene lookup returns CDR1 SGHTA and CDR2 FQGTGA. The CDR3 bases are TGTGCCAGCAGCCCCGCCGGGACTAGCGGGGGGGCATATGAGCAGTTCTTC. The encoded protein is CASSPAGTSGGAYEQFF.

In regard to this clone: The same CDR3 arises from other DNA sequences in this sample as well. The rearrangement joins TRBV29-1 to TRBJ2-7; D is undetermined. The germline V gene encodes CDR1 SQVTM and CDR2 ANQGSEA. This CDR3 region has 11 residues. V was shortened by 6 bases and J by 3 bases, with 9 bases between the two germline ends. The CDR3 nucleotides read TGCAGCGTCGTAAACAGCTACGAGCAGTACTTC. Protein product: CSVVNSYEQYF.

J is TRBJ2-2 and V is TRBV9; 9 nucleotides align to TRBD2. Unmatched junction bases numbered 8, after V lost 3 bases and J lost 5 bases. In germline, CDR1 is SGDLS, CDR2 YYNGEE. This CDR3 region has 16 residues. CDR3 residues: CASSALGTSRTGELFF. The CDR3 nucleotides are TGTGCCAGCAGCGCACTCGGGACTAGCAGGACCGGGGAGCTGTTTTTT.

J is TRBJ1-2 and V is TRBV6-5, with D tentatively TRBD1 (5 bases). CDR1 is MNHEY, CDR2 SVGAGI, per germline. The CDR3 runs to 13 residues. V was trimmed by 6 bases and J by 5 bases, leaving 13 bases between them. Here the CDR3 DNA reads TGTGCCAGCAGGCCCTGGGGGGGGTATGGCTACACCTTC. Translation: CASRPWGGYGYTF.

This clone was seen only once. CDR3 nucleotides: TGTGCCAGCTCACCACCGGTACGGGGGGAAATCGATGAGCAGTTCTTC. This encodes CASSPPVRGEIDEQFF. The gene calls are TRBV18 and TRBJ2-1; 7 bases are a match to TRBD2. From germline, CDR1 is KGHSH and CDR2 LQKENI. V lost 0 bases to trimming and J lost 8 bases; unmatched junction nucleotides: 10. There are 16 residues in the CDR3.

The V gene is TRBV6-1, the J gene TRBJ2-1, with 8 bases fitting TRBD2. The CDR3 sequence is 15 residues long. Germline V lookup: CDR1 MNHNS, CDR2 SASEGT. J was trimmed by 4 bases and V by 7 bases; bases with no gene match: 9. The CDR3 DNA reads TGTGCCAGCAACCAGCGGGGGATGATTTACAATGAGCAGTTCTTC. Amino acids: CASNQRGMIYNEQFF.

V and J are TRBV5-1 and TRBJ2-3; TRBD2 agrees at 9 bases. The CDR3 totals 17 residues. J was trimmed by 6 bases and V by 3 bases; bases with no gene match: 14. CDR1 is SGHRS and CDR2 is YFSETQ in the germline V gene. The CDR3 protein is CASSSTSLSGGGDTQYF. The CDR3 region has the DNA TGCGCCAGCAGCTCCACCAGCCTTAGCGGGGGCGGGGATACGCAGTATTTT.

The chain links TRBV4-1 to TRBJ2-7, with 13 bases identical to TRBD2. The germline CDR1 and CDR2 sequences are MGHRA and YSYEKL. The CDR3 runs to 15 residues. The V gene end was trimmed by 4 bases and the J gene end by 4 bases; junction bases not matched to a gene: 4. CDR3 amino acids: CASSPMTSGGYEQYF. Written as DNA, the CDR3 is TGCGCCAGCAGCCCTATGACTAGCGGGGGGTACGAGCAGTACTTC.

A single count supports this clone. The chain joins TRBV4-1 to TRBJ1-5; weak D call: TRBD1 (6 bases). Germline assignment: CDR1 MGHRA and CDR2 YSYEKL. The CDR3 totals 17 residues. V was pared by 4 bases and J by 0 bases, with 16 bases between. CDR3 amino acids: CASSLTDGGSSNQPQHF. CDR3 sequence (DNA): TGCGCCAGCAGCCTCACGGACGGGGGCAGTAGCAATCAGCCCCAGCATTTT.

The gene calls are TRBV6-5 and TRBJ2-2; 7 bases fit TRBD1. The CDR3 covers 14 residues. The V segment lost 6 bases and the J segment 5 bases; nucleotides outside the gene matches: 6. Germline V gives CDR1 MNHEY, CDR2 SVGAGI. CDR3 in DNA: TGTGCCAGCAGACGACAGGGTGGGACCGGGGAGCTGTTTTTT. Its protein is CASRRQGGTGELFF.